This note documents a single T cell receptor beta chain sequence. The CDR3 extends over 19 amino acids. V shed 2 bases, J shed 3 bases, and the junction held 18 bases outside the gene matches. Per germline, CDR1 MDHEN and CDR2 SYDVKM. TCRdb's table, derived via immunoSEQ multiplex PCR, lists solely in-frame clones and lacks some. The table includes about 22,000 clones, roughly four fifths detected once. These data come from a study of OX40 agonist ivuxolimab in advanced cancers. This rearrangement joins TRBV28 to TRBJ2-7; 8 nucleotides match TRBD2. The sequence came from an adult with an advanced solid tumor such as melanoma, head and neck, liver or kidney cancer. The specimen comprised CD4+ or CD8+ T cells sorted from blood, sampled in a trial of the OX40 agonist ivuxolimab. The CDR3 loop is CASSLRSGVPSNSFYEQYF. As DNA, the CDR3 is TGTGCCAGCAGTTTACGTAGCGGGGTTCCCTCTAATTCTTTCTACGAGCAGTACTTC. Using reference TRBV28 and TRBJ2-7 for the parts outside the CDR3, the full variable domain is DVKVTQSSRYLVKRTGEKVFLECVQDMDHENMFWYRQDPGLGLRLIYFSYDVKMKEKGDIPEGYSVSREKKERFSLILESASTNQTSMYLCASSLRSGVPSNSFYEQYFGPGTRLTVT.